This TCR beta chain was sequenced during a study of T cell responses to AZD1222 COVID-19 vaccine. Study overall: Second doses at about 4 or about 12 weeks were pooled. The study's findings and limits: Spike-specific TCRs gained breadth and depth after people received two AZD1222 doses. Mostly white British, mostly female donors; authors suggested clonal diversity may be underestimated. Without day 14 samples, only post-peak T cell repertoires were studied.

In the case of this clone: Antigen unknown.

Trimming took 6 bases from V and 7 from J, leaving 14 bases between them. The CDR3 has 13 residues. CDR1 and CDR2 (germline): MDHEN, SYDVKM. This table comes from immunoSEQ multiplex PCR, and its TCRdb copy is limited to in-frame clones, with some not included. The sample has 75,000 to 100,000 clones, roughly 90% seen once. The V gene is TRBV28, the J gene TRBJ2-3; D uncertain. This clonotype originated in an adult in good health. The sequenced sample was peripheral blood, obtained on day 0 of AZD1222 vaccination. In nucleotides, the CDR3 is TGTGCCAGCAGAGGCGGTGGGGTGAATACGCAGTATTTT. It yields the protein CASRGGGVNTQYF.